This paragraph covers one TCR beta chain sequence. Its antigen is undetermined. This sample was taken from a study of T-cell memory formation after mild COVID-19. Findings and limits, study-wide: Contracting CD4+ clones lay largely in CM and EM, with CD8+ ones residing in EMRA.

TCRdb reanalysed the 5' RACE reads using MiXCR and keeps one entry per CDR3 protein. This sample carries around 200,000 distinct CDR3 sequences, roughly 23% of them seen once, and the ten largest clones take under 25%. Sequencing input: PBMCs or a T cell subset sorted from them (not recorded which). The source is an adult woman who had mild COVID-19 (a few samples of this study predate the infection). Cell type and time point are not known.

The CDR3: CASSQERGFLYEQYF. The CDR3 region has the DNA TGTGCCAGCAGCCAGGAGAGGGGATTCCTCTACGAGCAGTACTTC. The chain links TRBV7-9 to TRBJ2-7; D is perhaps TRBD1 or TRBD2 (5 bases each). V lost 5 bases and J 3 bases, leaving 17 bases between the germline ends. There are 15 residues in the CDR3. Germline CDR1 is SEHNR and CDR2 is FQNEAQ (reference sequence).